This T cell receptor beta chain was retrieved from a study of blood T cell repertoires in COVID-19. Study details: Samples of COVID-19 (acute and convalescent) were obtained from the United States, Italy and Spain. T cells, B-cell-depleted T cells, or PBMCs provided the cDNA or gDNA that served as material.

V shed 6 bases, J shed 10 bases, and the junction held 11 bases outside the gene matches. The CDR3 has 13 amino acids. Germline V gene sequence: CDR1 MDHEN, CDR2 SYDVKM. This clone was seen once. In the authors' methods: Reference gene primers were amplified, and this amplification served to estimate nucleated cell counts. This table comes from immunoSEQ multiplex PCR, and its TCRdb copy is limited to in-frame clones, with some not included. V and J calls and clone size are given by that table; D and trimming were obtained from the DNA. Of more than 85,000 clones in the sample, about 72% are singletons; the top ten hold under 10%.

Sequencing was done on a sample of peripheral blood. This receptor was identified in a woman in her sixties with acute or convalescent COVID-19. The chain couples TRBV28 to TRBJ1-1, with TRBD1 matching over 7 bases. The CDR3 reads CASSTTGVRAAFF. Written as DNA, the CDR3 is TGTGCCAGCAGCACAACAGGGGTTCGGGCAGCTTTCTTT. Full variable domain (outside the CDR3, taken from reference TRBV28 and TRBJ1-1): DVKVTQSSRYLVKRTGEKVFLECVQDMDHENMFWYRQDPGLGLRLIYFSYDVKMKEKGDIPEGYSVSREKKERFSLILESASTNQTSMYLCASSTTGVRAAFFGQGTRLTVV.